The 9 T cell receptor beta chains in this list originate from one sample, sequenced in a study of tumor-infiltrating lymphocytes in oesophageal squamous cell carcinoma. TCRdb reprocessed the PCR reads via MiXCR and lists one record per CDR3 protein. The sample holds 8,500 to 9,000 distinct CDR3 sequences, roughly 70% seen once. The source material was esophageal tumor tissue. These receptors all stem from a female donor with esophageal squamous cell carcinoma.

V gene TRBV7-4 combines with J gene TRBJ1-3; 9 bases map to TRBD1. J was trimmed by 3 bases and V by 6 bases; bases with no gene match: 9. The CDR3 is 16 residues long. Per the germline V gene, CDR1 is SGHVT and CDR2 is SQSDAQ. In DNA form, the CDR3 reads TGTGCCAGCAGTAGGCGACAGGGGGAAAGTGGAAACACCATATATTTT. Protein: CASSRRQGESGNTIYF. The variable domain in full, completed from reference TRBV7-4 and TRBJ1-3, reads GAGVSQSPRYKVAKRGRDVALRCDSISGHVTLYWYRQTLGQGSEVLTYSQSDAQRDKSGRPSGRFSAERPERSVSTLKIQRTEQGDSAVYLCASSRRQGESGNTIYFGEGSWLTVV.

CDR3 residues: CASSPPTGRSYNEQFF. The CDR3 DNA reads TGTGCCAGCTCACCACCGACAGGGCGTTCCTACAATGAGCAGTTCTTC. V and J are TRBV18 and TRBJ2-1, with TRBD1 matching over 7 bases. The CDR3 extends over 16 amino acids. Looked up from germline, CDR1 is KGHSH and CDR2 is LQKENI. V trimming: 0 bases; J trimming: 1 base; junction bases outside the gene matches: 3.

The rearrangement links TRBV6-1 to TRBJ2-4, with D hard to call. The DNA end lines up better with TRBJ2-7; the J call may be wrong. Germline V gives CDR1 MNHNS, CDR2 SASEGT. The CDR3 covers 13 residues. The CDR3 region has the DNA TGTGCCAGCAGGGGCTCGCCAACCTACGAGCAGTACTTC. It yields the protein CASRGSPTYEQYF.

This chain links TRBV11-3 with TRBJ2-4; D possibly corresponds to TRBD1 (6 bases). The end of the DNA is better explained by TRBJ2-5, so the J call may be wrong. The CDR3 consists of 16 residues. CDR1 and CDR2 (germline): SGHNT, YENEEA. The CDR3 coding sequence is TGTGCCAGCAGCTCAGGTACAGGGCGATCCCAAGAGACCCAGTACTTC. Protein: CASSSGTGRSQETQYF.

This clonotype was picked up a small number of times. This sequence may be a read error, since a much larger clone differs from it by one base. The V call is TRBV28, the J call TRBJ2-7; 7 positions agree with TRBD2. CDR1 and CDR2 (germline): MDHEN, SYDVKM. The CDR3 extends over 15 amino acids. The J segment lost 7 bases and the V segment lost 6 bases, leaving 15 bases of the junction unmatched. The CDR3 is CASRKLGGGGNEQYF. As DNA, the CDR3 is TGTGCCAGCAGAAAACTCGGTGGCGGGGGTAATGAGCAGTACTTC.

The chain uses TRBV12-3 or TRBV12-4 and TRBJ2-1; TRBD2 matches at 14 bases. Trimming removed 6 bases from V and 5 bases from J; junction bases left unmatched: 6. This CDR3 region has 16 residues. CDR3 in amino acids: CASRRTSGGLDNEQFF. Here the CDR3 DNA reads TGTGCCAGCAGGCGGACTAGCGGGGGGCTCGACAATGAGCAGTTCTTC.

This chain joins TRBV7-8 and TRBJ2-7; 9 bases map to TRBD1. Germline V gene lookup returns CDR1 SGHVS and CDR2 FQNEAQ. V gave up 0 bases and J gave up 7 bases; unmatched junction bases: 4. This CDR3 has 14 amino acids. Here the CDR3 reads CASSLAGQGKEQYF. CDR3 nucleotide sequence: TGTGCCAGCAGCTTAGCGGGACAGGGTAAGGAGCAGTACTTC.

With regard to this clonotype: One end of the junction is discordant with germline, which a read error may explain. The rearrangement links TRBV6-2 or TRBV6-3 to TRBJ2-1, with a weak D call TRBD1 (6 bases). Germline V gene data show CDR1 as MNHEY and CDR2 as SVGEGT. The CDR3 totals 11 residues. CDR3 nucleotides: TGTGCCAGCAGTCGGGACAACGAGCAGTTCTTC. This sequence encodes CASSRDNEQFF.

Relative to its sample, this clonotype is medium-sized. The chain couples TRBV7-2 to TRBJ2-1, with 11 bases matching TRBD2. This CDR3 spans 15 amino acids. Germline trimming cut 5 bases from V and 4 bases from J; bases unmatched to any gene: 4. Looked up from germline, CDR1 is SGHTA and CDR2 is FQGNSA. Here the CDR3 DNA reads TGTGCCAGCAGCACCCGGACTAGCGGGTACAATGAGCAGTTCTTC. It codes for CASSTRTSGYNEQFF.